This T cell receptor (beta chain) was recorded in a study of blood T cells in healthy people across ages. Study-wide findings and caveats: When set beside aged donors, long-lived donors presented more naive CD4+ cells and higher diversity. Naive T cell percentage and TCR beta diversity correlated strongly.

The sample providers were healthy Caucasian people from Russia, aged about 6 to 100. There were at least 6 micrograms of total RNA extracted from every sample. For the second PCR, which ran for roughly 7 to 11 cycles, a sample-barcoded 5' primer and a J-beta primer mix were used. TCRdb ran MiXCR on the 5' RACE reads and lists one entry per CDR3 protein. This sample carries some 1,800,000 distinct CDR3 sequences, 39% of them seen once, and the ten largest clones take approximately 22%. With respect to this clonotype: Its specificity is unknown.

V was trimmed by 5 bases and J by 6 bases, leaving 9 bases between them. This CDR3 region has 12 residues. CDR1 and CDR2 (germline): SGHDT, YYEEEE. The receptor was derived from a human donor in good health. The chain links TRBV5-6 to TRBJ2-1; no reliable D call. Specimen: blood. The CDR3 coding sequence is TGTGCCAGCAGTCCTAACGGCAATGAGCAGTTCTTC. As protein: CASSPNGNEQFF.